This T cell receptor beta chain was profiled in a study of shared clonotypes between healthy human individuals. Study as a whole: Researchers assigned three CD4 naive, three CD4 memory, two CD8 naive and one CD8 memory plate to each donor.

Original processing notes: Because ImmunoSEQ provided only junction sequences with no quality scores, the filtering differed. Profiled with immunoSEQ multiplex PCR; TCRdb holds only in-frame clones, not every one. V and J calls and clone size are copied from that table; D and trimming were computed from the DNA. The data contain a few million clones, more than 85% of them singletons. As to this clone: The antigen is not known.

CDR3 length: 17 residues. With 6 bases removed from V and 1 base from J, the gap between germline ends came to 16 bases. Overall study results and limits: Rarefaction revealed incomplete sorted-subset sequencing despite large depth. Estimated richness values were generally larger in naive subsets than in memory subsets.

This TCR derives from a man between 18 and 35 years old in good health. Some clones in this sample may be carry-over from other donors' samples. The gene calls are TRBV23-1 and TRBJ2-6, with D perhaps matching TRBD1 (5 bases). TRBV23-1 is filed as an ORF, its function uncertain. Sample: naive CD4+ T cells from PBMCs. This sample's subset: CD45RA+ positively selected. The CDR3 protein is CASSSPPDRSGANVLTF. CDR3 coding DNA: TGCGCCAGCAGCTCGCCTCCCGACAGATCTGGGGCCAACGTCCTGACTTTC.